This T cell receptor (beta chain) emerged from a study of tissue T cells after allogeneic stem cell transplantation. Study information: Smaller viable blood or marrow samples skipped sorting for direct DNA extraction.

The table came from immunoSEQ multiplex PCR; TCRdb's copy has only in-frame clones and leaves some out. The table includes roughly 30,000 clones, 85% detected once. This CDR3 spans 12 amino acids. Germline V gene lookup returns CDR1 SGHDN and CDR2 FVKESK. V was trimmed by 2 bases and J by 7 bases, leaving 9 bases between them. This clone turned up a few times. Its antigen is undetermined. Study-wide results and limits: This small cohort was clinically heterogeneous, and sampling depth was a limitation. Shared clones across patients were few; motif clustering revealed tissue-specific shared signatures. Within patients, tissue anatomy strongly shaped TCR repertoire composition.

This receptor was taken from a woman aged 18-49 years who later had graft-versus-host disease after an allogeneic stem cell transplant. The sample here was blood, taken before transplantation. The V gene is TRBV14, the J gene TRBJ2-7; no clear D gene. The CDR3 sequence is CASSQPQGEQYF. CDR3 sequence (DNA): TGTGCCAGCAGCCAACCCCAAGGGGAGCAGTACTTC.